This entry lists 13 T cell receptor beta chains sequenced from one sample in a study of response to subunit inactivated influenza vaccine. TCRdb re-called the RT-PCR reads with MiXCR, one entry per CDR3 protein. The data show under 200,000 distinct CDR3 sequences, over 9.5% seen once. The data also belong to a second study, concerning T cells expressing NK-cell markers. That work adds: The authors made TCR beta cDNA libraries by 5'RACE template switching. This switching added a universal primer site and UMIs.

The sample was CD8+ T cells sorted from PBMCs, taken approximately 12 days after vaccination. Source of these receptors: a man aged 45 to 65 who received an inactivated influenza vaccine.

The rearrangement links TRBV7-9 to TRBJ1-4; unclear D gene. The CDR3 is made up of 14 amino acids. V lost 0 bases, J lost 8 bases, and 10 bases lay in between. Germline values: CDR1 SEHNR, CDR2 FQNEAQ (reference sequence). Written as DNA, the CDR3 is TGTGCCAGCAGCTTAGCGCCCAGTGCCGAAAAACTGTTTTTT. Translation gives CASSLAPSAEKLFF.

This clonotype was counted many times. The genes are TRBV7-9 and TRBJ1-2; maybe TRBD1 (6 bases). The CDR3 consists of 12 residues. CDR1 and CDR2 (germline): SEHNR, FQNEAQ (reference sequence). V was pared by 5 bases and J by 4 bases, with 8 bases between. This chain's CDR3 is CASSLDSYGYTF. DNA for the CDR3: TGTGCCAGCAGCCTGGACAGCTATGGCTACACCTTC.

This clonotype showed up just a few times. This chain joins TRBV27 and TRBJ2-3; 14 nucleotides align to TRBD2. The junction had 17 bases not matched to a gene; V was cut back by 5 bases and J by 1 base. Germline V gene lookup returns CDR1 MNHEY and CDR2 SMNVEV (reference sequence). The CDR3 extends over 21 amino acids. The CDR3 region has the DNA TGTGCCAGCAGTCCGGGACTAGCGGGAGCCATAGGGATTTGGGGCACAGATACGCAGTATTTT. This translates into CASSPGLAGAIGIWGTDTQYF.

This chain connects TRBV9 to TRBJ1-4; no firm D call. Germline values: CDR1 SGDLS, CDR2 YYNGEE. The CDR3 is 13 residues long. With 4 bases removed from V and 7 bases from J, the gap between germline ends came to 11 bases. The DNA of the CDR3 is TGTGCCAGCAGCCCGTGGACGGGTGAAAAACTGTTTTTT. Translated, it gives CASSPWTGEKLFF. Filled out from reference TRBV9 and TRBJ1-4, the complete variable domain reads DSGVTQTPKHLITATGQRVTLRCSPRSGDLSVYWYQQSLDQGLQFLIQYYNGEERAKGNILERFSAQQFPDLHSELNLSSLELGDSALYFCASSPWTGEKLFFGSGTQLSVL.

This clonotype was observed a few times. The V and J genes are TRBV6-5 and TRBJ2-7; TRBD2 matches at 11 bases. The junction had 8 bases not matched to a gene; V was cut back by 1 base and J by 3 bases. Germline CDR1 is MNHEY and CDR2 is SVGAGI. The CDR3 is made up of 17 amino acids. The CDR3 DNA reads TGTGCCAGCAGTTACTTTAGACTAGCGGGGCTAAACTACGAGCAGTACTTC. Translating gives CASSYFRLAGLNYEQYF.

The chain joins TRBV30 to TRBJ1-5, with 10 bases aligning to TRBD1. Per the germline V gene, CDR1 is GTSNPN and CDR2 is SVGIG (reference sequence). The CDR3 is made up of 14 amino acids. After removal of 3 bases from V and 6 bases from J, the junction contained 5 bases not matched to a gene. The CDR3 DNA is TGTGCCTGGAGCGCGGGACAGGGGATTCAGCCCCAGCATTTT. Translation: CAWSAGQGIQPQHF.

This clonotype came up many times. The chain links TRBV7-6 to TRBJ1-6; unclear D gene. This CDR3 has 14 residues. V was trimmed by 0 bases and J by 6 bases, leaving 6 bases between them. From germline, CDR1 is SGHVS and CDR2 FNYEAQ. Here the CDR3 reads CASSLAQSNSPLHF. In DNA form, the CDR3 reads TGTGCCAGCAGCTTAGCACAGAGTAATTCACCCCTCCACTTT. The variable domain in full, completed from reference TRBV7-6 and TRBJ1-6, reads GAGVSQSPRYKVTKRGQDVALRCDPISGHVSLYWYRQALGQGPEFLTYFNYEAQQDKSGLPNDRFSAERPEGSISTLTIQRTEQRDSAMYRCASSLAQSNSPLHFGNGTRLTVT.

The V and J genes are TRBV6-5 and TRBJ2-3; D remains unclear. Germline CDR1 reads MNHEY; CDR2 reads SVGAGI. There are 14 residues in the CDR3. Between the trimmed V and J ends, which lost 3 bases and 4 bases, there was a span of 11 bases. CDR3 protein: CASSYIIGSDTQYF. The CDR3 DNA sequence: TGTGCCAGCAGTTATATCATAGGATCAGATACGCAGTATTTT.

This clonotype was seen a handful of times. The chain combines TRBV12-3 or TRBV12-4 with TRBJ1-6; D remains ambiguous. The CDR3 spans 16 residues. Between the trimmed V and J ends, which lost 4 bases and 10 bases, there was a span of 20 bases. CDR3 sequence reads: CASSSDGVSPRSPLHF. In DNA, the CDR3 is TGTGCCAGCAGTTCCGATGGGGTCAGTCCTCGATCACCCCTCCACTTT.

This clonotype was seen a few times. The CDR3 sequence is CASSLLGGDTDTQYF. The CDR3 DNA reads as TGTGCCAGCAGCTTACTCGGCGGGGACACAGATACGCAGTATTTT. The chain links TRBV7-9 to TRBJ2-3; the D gene is possibly TRBD2 (6 bases). V lost 2 bases and J lost 2, with 11 bases in between. The CDR3 length is 15 residues. Germline V lookup: CDR1 SEHNR, CDR2 FQNEAQ (reference sequence).

This clonotype has more than one count but fewer than ten. CDR3 sequence: CASSQVSGEVGELFF. The CDR3 DNA reads as TGTGCCAGCAGCCAAGTTAGCGGAGAGGTCGGGGAGCTGTTTTTT. The gene calls are TRBV4-2 and TRBJ2-2; possibly TRBD2 for D (6 bases). The CDR3 loop spans 15 amino acids. The V and J ends lost 1 base and 7 bases respectively, with 13 bases between them. The germline V gene has CDR1 LGHNA and CDR2 YNFKEQ.

In its sample, this clonotype was seen a few times. The chain links TRBV3-1 to TRBJ2-3; TRBD1 aligns across 8 bases. The CDR3 extends over 16 amino acids. The germline V gene encodes CDR1 LGHDT and CDR2 YNNKEL (reference sequence). V was pared by 1 base and J by 2 bases, with 5 bases of the junction left unmatched. CDR3 sequence (DNA): TGTGCCAGCAGCCAAGGGACAGGGCGCGCCACAGATACGCAGTATTTT. This gives the protein CASSQGTGRATDTQYF.

This clonotype was counted ten times or more. The chain uses TRBV29-1 and TRBJ1-1; no clear D gene. Looked up from germline, CDR1 is SQVTM and CDR2 is ANQGSEA. The germline V and J ends were trimmed by 6 bases and 2 bases, with 7 bases remaining between them. CDR3 length equals 11 residues. DNA of the CDR3: TGCAGCGTCGCCTTTAACACTGAAGCTTTCTTT. Its translation: CSVAFNTEAFF.